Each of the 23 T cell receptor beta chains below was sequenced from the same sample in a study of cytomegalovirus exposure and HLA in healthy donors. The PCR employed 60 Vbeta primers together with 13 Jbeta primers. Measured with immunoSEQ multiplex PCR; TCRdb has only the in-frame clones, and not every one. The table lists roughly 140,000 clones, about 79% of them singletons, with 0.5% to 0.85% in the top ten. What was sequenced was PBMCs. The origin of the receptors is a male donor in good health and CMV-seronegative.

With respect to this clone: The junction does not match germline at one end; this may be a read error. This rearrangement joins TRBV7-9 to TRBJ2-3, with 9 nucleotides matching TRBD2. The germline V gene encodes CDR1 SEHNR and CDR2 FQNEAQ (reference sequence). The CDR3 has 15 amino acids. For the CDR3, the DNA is TGTTCCAGCAGCTTCACCCTAGCGGGAACAGATACGCAGTATTTT. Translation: CSSSFTLAGTDTQYF.

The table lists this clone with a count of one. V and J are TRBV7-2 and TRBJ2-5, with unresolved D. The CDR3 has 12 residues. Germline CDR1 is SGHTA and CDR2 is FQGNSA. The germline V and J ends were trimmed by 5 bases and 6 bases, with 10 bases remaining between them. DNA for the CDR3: TGTGCCAGCAGCCCTACTGAGAAGACCCAGTACTTC. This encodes CASSPTEKTQYF.

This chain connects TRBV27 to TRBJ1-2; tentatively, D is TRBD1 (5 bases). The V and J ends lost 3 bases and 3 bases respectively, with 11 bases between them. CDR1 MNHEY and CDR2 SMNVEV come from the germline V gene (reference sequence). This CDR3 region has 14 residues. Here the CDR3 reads CASSLKGRDYGYTF. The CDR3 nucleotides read TGTGCCAGCAGTTTGAAGGGGCGCGACTATGGCTACACCTTC.

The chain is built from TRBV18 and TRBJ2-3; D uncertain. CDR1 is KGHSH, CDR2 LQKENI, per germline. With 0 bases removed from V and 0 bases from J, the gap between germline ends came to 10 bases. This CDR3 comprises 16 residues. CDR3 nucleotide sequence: TGTGCCAGCTCACCACCGCCTAGATCTAGCACAGATACGCAGTATTTT. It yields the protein CASSPPPRSSTDTQYF.

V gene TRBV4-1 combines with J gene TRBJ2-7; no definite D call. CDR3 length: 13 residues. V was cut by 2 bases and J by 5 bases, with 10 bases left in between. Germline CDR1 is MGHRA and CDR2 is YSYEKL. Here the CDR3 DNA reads TGCGCCAGCAGCCAACCTATTAGCAACGAGCAGTACTTC. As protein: CASSQPISNEQYF.

The DNA for the CDR3 is TGTGCCAGCAGCCAAGACAGGGGAAGAGCGGCTAACTATGGCTACACCTTC. Its translation: CASSQDRGRAANYGYTF. The V and J genes are TRBV14 and TRBJ1-2; possible D gene TRBD1, 6 bases. There are 17 residues in the CDR3. Germline CDR1 is SGHDN and CDR2 is FVKESK. The ends were cut back, 0 bases at V and 0 bases at J, with 14 bases in the middle.

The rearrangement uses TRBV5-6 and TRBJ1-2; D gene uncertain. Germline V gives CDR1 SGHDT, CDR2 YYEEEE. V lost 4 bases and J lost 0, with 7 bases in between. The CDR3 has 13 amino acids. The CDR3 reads CASSPPANYGYTF. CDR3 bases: TGTGCCAGCAGCCCTCCGGCTAACTATGGCTACACCTTC.

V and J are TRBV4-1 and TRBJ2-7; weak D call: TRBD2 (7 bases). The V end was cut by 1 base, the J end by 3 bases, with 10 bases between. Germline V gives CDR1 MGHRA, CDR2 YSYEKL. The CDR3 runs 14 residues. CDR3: CASSQGRGRYEQYF. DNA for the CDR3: TGCGCCAGCAGCCAAGGGCGGGGGCGCTACGAGCAGTACTTC.

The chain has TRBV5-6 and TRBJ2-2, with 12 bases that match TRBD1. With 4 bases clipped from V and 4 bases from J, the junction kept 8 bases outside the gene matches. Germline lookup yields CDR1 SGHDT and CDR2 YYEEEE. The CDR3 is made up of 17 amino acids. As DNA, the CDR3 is TGTGCCAGCAGCACCTTGGGACAGGGGGCCCGCACCGGGGAGCTGTTTTTT. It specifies CASSTLGQGARTGELFF.

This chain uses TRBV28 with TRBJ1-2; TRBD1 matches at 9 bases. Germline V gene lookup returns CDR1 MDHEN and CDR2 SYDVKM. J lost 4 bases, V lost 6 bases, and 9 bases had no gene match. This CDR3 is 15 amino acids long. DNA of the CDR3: TGTGCCAGCAGCCTCTACAGGGGGCGCTCCTATGGCTACACCTTC. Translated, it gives CASSLYRGRSYGYTF.

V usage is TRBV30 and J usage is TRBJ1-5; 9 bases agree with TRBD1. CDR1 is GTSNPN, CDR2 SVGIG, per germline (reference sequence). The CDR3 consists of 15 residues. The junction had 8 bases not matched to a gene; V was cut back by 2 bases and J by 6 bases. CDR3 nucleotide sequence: TGTGCCTGGAGTTCTAGGGACAGGGAGGGTCAGCCCCAGCATTTT. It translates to CAWSSRDREGQPQHF.

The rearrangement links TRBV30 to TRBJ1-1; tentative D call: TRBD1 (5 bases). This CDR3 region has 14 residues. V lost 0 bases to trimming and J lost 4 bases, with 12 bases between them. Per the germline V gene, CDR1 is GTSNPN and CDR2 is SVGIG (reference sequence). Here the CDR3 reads CAWSVRGASTEAFF. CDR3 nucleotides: TGTGCCTGGAGTGTACGTGGGGCTAGCACTGAAGCTTTCTTT.

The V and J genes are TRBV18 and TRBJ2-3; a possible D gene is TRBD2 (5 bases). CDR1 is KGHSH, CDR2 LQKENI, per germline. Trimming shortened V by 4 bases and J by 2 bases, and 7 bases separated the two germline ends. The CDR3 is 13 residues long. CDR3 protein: CASSQEDTDTQYF. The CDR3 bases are TGTGCCAGCTCACAGGAGGACACAGATACGCAGTATTTT.

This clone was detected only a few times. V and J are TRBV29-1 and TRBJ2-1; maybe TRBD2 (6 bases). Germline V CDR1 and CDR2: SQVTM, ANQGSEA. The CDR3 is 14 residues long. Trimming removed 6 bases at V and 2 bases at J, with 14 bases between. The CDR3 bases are TGCAGCGTGGCGCGGGGAGATGCCTACAATGAGCAGTTCTTC. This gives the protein CSVARGDAYNEQFF.

The CDR3 DNA sequence: TGTGCCAGCAGCGTCGAGTCGGGACTAAGATTCGACTTTGAGCAGTTCTTC. Translation gives CASSVESGLRFDFEQFF. V gene TRBV11-2 combines with J gene TRBJ2-1, with 7 nucleotides matching TRBD2. Trimming removed 5 bases from V and 9 bases from J; junction bases left unmatched: 19. The CDR3 spans 17 residues. Germline CDR1 and CDR2: SGHAT and FQNNGV.

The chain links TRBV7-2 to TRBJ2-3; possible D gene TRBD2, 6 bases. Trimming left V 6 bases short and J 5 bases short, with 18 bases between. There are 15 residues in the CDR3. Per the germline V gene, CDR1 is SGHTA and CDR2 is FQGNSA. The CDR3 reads CASRLGLPAGDTQYF. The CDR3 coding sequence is TGTGCCAGCAGGCTGGGACTTCCCGCTGGAGATACGCAGTATTTT. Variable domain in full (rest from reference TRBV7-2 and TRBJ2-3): GAGVSQSPSNKVTEKGKDVELRCDPISGHTALYWYRQSLGQGLEFLIYFQGNSAPDKSGLPSDRFSAERTGGSVSTLTIQRTQQEDSAVYLCASRLGLPAGDTQYFGPGTRLTVL.

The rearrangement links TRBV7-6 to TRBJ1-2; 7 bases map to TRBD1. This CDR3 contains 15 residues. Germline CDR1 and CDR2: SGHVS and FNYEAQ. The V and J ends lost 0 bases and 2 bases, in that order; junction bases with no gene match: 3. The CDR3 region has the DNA TGTGCCAGCAGCTTAGCGATGGGACAGAACTATGGCTACACCTTC. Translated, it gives CASSLAMGQNYGYTF.

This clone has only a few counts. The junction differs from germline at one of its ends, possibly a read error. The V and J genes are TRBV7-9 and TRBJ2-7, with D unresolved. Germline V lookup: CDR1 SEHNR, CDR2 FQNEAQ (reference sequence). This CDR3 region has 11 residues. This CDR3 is CSSSPNYEQYF. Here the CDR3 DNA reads TGTTCCAGCAGCCCTAACTACGAGCAGTACTTC.

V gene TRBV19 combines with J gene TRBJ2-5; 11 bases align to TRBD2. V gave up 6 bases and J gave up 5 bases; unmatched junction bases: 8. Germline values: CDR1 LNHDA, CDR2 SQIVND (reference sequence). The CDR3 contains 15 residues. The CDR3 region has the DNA TGTGCCAGTAGCCCACTAGCGGGGGCCTACGAGACCCAGTACTTC. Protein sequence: CASSPLAGAYETQYF.

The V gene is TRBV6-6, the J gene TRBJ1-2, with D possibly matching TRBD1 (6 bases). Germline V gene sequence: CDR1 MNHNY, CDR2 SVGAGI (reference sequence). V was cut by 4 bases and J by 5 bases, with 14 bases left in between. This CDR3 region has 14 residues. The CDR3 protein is CASSSDYRVYGYTF. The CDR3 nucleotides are TGTGCCAGCAGTTCCGATTACAGGGTATATGGCTACACCTTC.

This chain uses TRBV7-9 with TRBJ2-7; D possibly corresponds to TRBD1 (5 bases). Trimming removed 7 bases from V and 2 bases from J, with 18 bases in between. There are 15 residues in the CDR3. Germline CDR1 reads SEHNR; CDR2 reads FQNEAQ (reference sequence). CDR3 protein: CASTPGPQATYEQYF. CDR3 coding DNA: TGTGCCAGCACCCCAGGGCCCCAAGCTACCTACGAGCAGTACTTC.

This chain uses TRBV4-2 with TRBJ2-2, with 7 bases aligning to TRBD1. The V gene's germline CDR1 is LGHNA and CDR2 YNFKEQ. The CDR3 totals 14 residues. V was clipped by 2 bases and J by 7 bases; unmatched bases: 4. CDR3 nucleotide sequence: TGTGCCAGCAGCCAATCGACAGGGTTCGGGGAGCTGTTTTTT. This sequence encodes CASSQSTGFGELFF.

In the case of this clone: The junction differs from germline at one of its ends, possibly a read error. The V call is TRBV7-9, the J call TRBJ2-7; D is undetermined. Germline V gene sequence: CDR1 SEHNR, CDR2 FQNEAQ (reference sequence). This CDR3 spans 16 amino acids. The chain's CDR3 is CSSSLDDTPAPHEQYF. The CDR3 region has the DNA TGTTCCAGCAGCTTAGATGACACGCCAGCCCCCCACGAGCAGTACTTC. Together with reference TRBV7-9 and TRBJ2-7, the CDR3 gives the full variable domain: DTGVSQNPRHKITKRGQNVTFRCDPISEHNRLYWYRQTLGQGPEFLTYFQNEAQLEKSRLLSDRFSAERPKGSFSTLEIQRTEQGDSAMYLCSSSLDDTPAPHEQYFGPGTRLTVT.